A selection of T cell receptor beta chains follows, all from one sample in a study of radiotherapy plus CTLA-4 blockade in lung cancer. Generated by immunoSEQ multiplex PCR, the TCRdb table keeps only in-frame clones and is missing some. The sample has tens of thousands of clones, approximately 80% seen once. Specimen: peripheral blood, collected from a patient treated with radiotherapy plus ipilimumab. The receptors here all came from a human donor with non-small cell lung cancer whose response to radiotherapy plus ipilimumab could not be evaluated. The CDR3 runs from the conserved cysteine through the conserved F or W. Each record gives: V gene, clone size, J gene, D gene, CDR3 DNA, CDR3 protein. D genes are given only for firm matches. Where a row states a size, it is once, few, many or the class of an expanded clone; other rows omit it.

v_call: TRBV28; clone_size: NA; j_call: TRBJ2-6; d_call: NA; cdr3_nt: TGTGCCAGCAGTTTTAGGATGGGGGCCTCCGGGGCCAACGTCCTGACTTTC; cdr3_aa: CASSFRMGASGANVLTF
v_call: TRBV6-5; clone_size: NA; j_call: TRBJ2-2; d_call: NA; cdr3_nt: TGTGCCAGCAGCGAGACCGGGGAGCTGTTTTTT; cdr3_aa: CASSETGELFF
v_call: TRBV28; clone_size: NA; j_call: TRBJ1-1; d_call: NA; cdr3_nt: TGTGCCAGCAGTTTAAACGGGGCGGGGCAGAAGACTGAAGCTTTCTTT; cdr3_aa: CASSLNGAGQKTEAFF
v_call: TRBV1; clone_size: NA; j_call: TRBJ2-1; d_call: NA; cdr3_nt: TGCACCAGCAGGCCCGAGTGGGGTATAGGGGTGTCCTACAATGAGCAGTTCTTC; cdr3_aa: CTSRPEWGIGVSYNEQFF
v_call: TRBV4-1; clone_size: once; j_call: TRBJ2-1; d_call: TRBD1; cdr3_nt: TGCGCCAGCAGCCAAGATGAGACAGGGAACAATGAGCAGTTCTTC; cdr3_aa: CASSQDETGNNEQFF
v_call: TRBV19; clone_size: few; j_call: TRBJ2-7; d_call: TRBD2; cdr3_nt: TGTGCCAGTAGTATAATAGCGGGCACAAACTACGAGCAGTACTTC; cdr3_aa: CASSIIAGTNYEQYF
v_call: TRBV9; clone_size: NA; j_call: TRBJ2-2; d_call: TRBD2; cdr3_nt: TGTGCCAGCAGCGTAGTGAAGCGGGGGGGCACCGGGGAGCTGTTTTTT; cdr3_aa: CASSVVKRGGTGELFF
v_call: TRBV28; clone_size: few; j_call: TRBJ1-4; d_call: TRBD1; cdr3_nt: TGTGCCAGCAGATGGACAGGGAGAACTGAAAAACTGTTTTTT; cdr3_aa: CASRWTGRTEKLFF
v_call: TRBV5-1; clone_size: NA; j_call: TRBJ2-5; d_call: TRBD2; cdr3_nt: TGCGCCAGCAGCGGGAGCGGGAGTAGCGGGAGGGAGACCCAGTACTTC; cdr3_aa: CASSGSGSSGRETQYF
v_call: TRBV9; clone_size: few; j_call: TRBJ2-5; d_call: NA; cdr3_nt: TGTGCCAGCAGCTCCGAGGGATTTGAGACCCAGTACTTC; cdr3_aa: CASSSEGFETQYF
v_call: TRBV9; clone_size: NA; j_call: TRBJ2-3; d_call: TRBD2; cdr3_nt: TGTGCCAGCAGCGTAGAGGGACTAGCGGGCACAGATACGCAGTATTTT; cdr3_aa: CASSVEGLAGTDTQYF
v_call: TRBV6-5; clone_size: NA; j_call: TRBJ1-1; d_call: NA; cdr3_nt: TGTGCCAGCGTCGATTCAGGGTGGGCTGAAGCTTTCTTT; cdr3_aa: CASVDSGWAEAFF
v_call: TRBV2; clone_size: NA; j_call: TRBJ1-6; d_call: TRBD1; cdr3_nt: TGTGCCAGCAGTCAACAGGGGAACAATTCACCCCTCCACTTT; cdr3_aa: CASSQQGNNSPLHF
v_call: TRBV30; clone_size: NA; j_call: TRBJ1-2; d_call: NA; cdr3_nt: TGTGCCTGGAGGAGGGCCACCAACTATGGCTACACCTTC; cdr3_aa: CAWRRATNYGYTF
v_call: TRBV5-1; clone_size: once; j_call: TRBJ1-6; d_call: TRBD1; cdr3_nt: TGCGCCAGAGCCCGGGACAGCCATAATTCACCCCTCCACTTT; cdr3_aa: CARARDSHNSPLHF
v_call: TRBV7-8; clone_size: few; j_call: TRBJ1-1; d_call: NA; cdr3_nt: TGTGCCAGCAAGAAGGCAGGGATGAGTGGGTACACTGAAGCTTTCTTT; cdr3_aa: CASKKAGMSGYTEAFF
v_call: TRBV4-3; clone_size: NA; j_call: TRBJ2-3; d_call: TRBD2; cdr3_nt: TGCGCCAGCAGCGGGGCTAGCGGGACCTTTCCGCAGTATTTT; cdr3_aa: CASSGASGTFPQYF
v_call: TRBV7-5; clone_size: NA; j_call: TRBJ1-4; d_call: NA; cdr3_nt: TGTGCCAGAAGCTTAGGGGACAGGGATCCAACTAATGAAAAACTGTTTTTT; cdr3_aa: CARSLGDRDPTNEKLFF
v_call: TRBV5-8; clone_size: NA; j_call: TRBJ1-5; d_call: NA; cdr3_nt: TGTGCCAGCAGCTTGGGGTCAGGGGACCAGCCCCAGCATTTT; cdr3_aa: CASSLGSGDQPQHF
v_call: TRBV5-1; clone_size: NA; j_call: TRBJ1-5; d_call: NA; cdr3_nt: TGCGCCAGCAGCTCGGGTAGCAATCAGCCCCAGCATTTT; cdr3_aa: CASSSGSNQPQHF
v_call: TRBV27; clone_size: few; j_call: TRBJ2-1; d_call: TRBD1; cdr3_nt: TGTGCCAGCAGTTTTAATTGGGACAGCTACAATGAGCAGTTCTTC; cdr3_aa: CASSFNWDSYNEQFF
v_call: TRBV30; clone_size: NA; j_call: TRBJ1-6; d_call: NA; cdr3_nt: TGTGCCTGGGACCCCAGGGACTCCTATAATTCACCCCTCCACTTT; cdr3_aa: CAWDPRDSYNSPLHF
v_call: TRBV9; clone_size: once; j_call: TRBJ1-3; d_call: NA; cdr3_nt: TGTGCCAGCGGGCGGGCAGGCAAGAGCTCTGGAAACACCATATATTTT; cdr3_aa: CASGRAGKSSGNTIYF
v_call: TRBV28; clone_size: NA; j_call: TRBJ1-2; d_call: TRBD1; cdr3_nt: TGTGCCAGCAGTTTGGGGACAGGGGTACGTAATTATGGCTACACCTTC; cdr3_aa: CASSLGTGVRNYGYTF
v_call: TRBV19; clone_size: NA; j_call: TRBJ2-1; d_call: TRBD2; cdr3_nt: TGTGCCAGTAGCCGGGAGGGGATGGGAATGGCCTACAATGAGCAGTTCTTC; cdr3_aa: CASSREGMGMAYNEQFF
v_call: TRBV7-2; clone_size: few; j_call: TRBJ2-7; d_call: NA; cdr3_nt: TGTGCTTCGGCGGGACCGAGCTCCTACGAGCAGTACTTC; cdr3_aa: CASAGPSSYEQYF
v_call: TRBV9; clone_size: few; j_call: TRBJ2-1; d_call: TRBD2; cdr3_nt: TGTGCCAGCAGCTCTGGGGGGGGGAATGAGCAGTTCTTC; cdr3_aa: CASSSGGGNEQFF